This T cell receptor beta chain derives from a study of T cells in localized non-small cell lung cancer. TCRdb keeps only in-frame clones here, not all; method: immunoSEQ multiplex PCR. The sample contains around 24,000 clones, roughly 87% of which appear only once. The source of this sequence is a male donor at least 60 years old with stage I squamous cell lung carcinoma. The material was peripheral blood, obtained before any cancer treatment.

The CDR3 loop is CSVSGTGTTNEKLFF. Written as DNA, the CDR3 is TGCAGCGTTTCCGGGACAGGGACGACTAATGAAAAACTGTTTTTT. The chain carries TRBV29-1 and TRBJ1-4, with 9 nucleotides matching TRBD1. There are 15 residues in the CDR3. The V gene's germline CDR1 is SQVTM and CDR2 ANQGSEA. V was pared by 5 bases and J by 2 bases, with 6 bases of the junction left unmatched.